Each of the 29 T cell receptor beta chains below was sequenced from the same sample in a study of T cell clones after liver transplantation. Libraries were prepared by immunoSEQ multiplex PCR; TCRdb keeps only in-frame clonotypes and omits some of them. The sample holds around 100,000 clones, about 88% seen once. The source was CD4+ T cells from blood, collected 47 months after liver transplant. The receptors originated from a human patient who received a liver transplant. Part of the T cells may come from the graft donor.

About this clone itself: An end of the junction does not agree with germline; a read error may underlie this. The V call is TRBV6-7, the J call TRBJ1-2; D might be TRBD1 (5 bases). TRBV6-7 has ORF status, its function being uncertain. There are 13 residues in the CDR3. The CDR3 DNA reads TGTGCCAACAGTTACGGGGGAGTGGTGGGCTACACCTTC. This gives the protein CANSYGGVVGYTF.

The V and J genes are TRBV28 and TRBJ1-5; 12 bases line up with TRBD1. J gave up 2 bases and V 3 bases, and 8 bases lay outside the gene matches. CDR3 length: 18 amino acids. Germline V gene sequence: CDR1 MDHEN, CDR2 SYDVKM. CDR3 protein: CASSFWDRGLYGNQPQHF. CDR3 DNA sequence: TGTGCCAGCAGTTTTTGGGACAGGGGGCTGTATGGCAATCAGCCCCAGCATTTT.

The V gene is TRBV6-1, the J gene TRBJ2-1, with 8 positions matching TRBD1. The junction had 8 bases not matched to a gene; V was cut back by 6 bases and J by 7 bases. Germline CDR1 is MNHNS and CDR2 is SASEGT. This CDR3 contains 14 residues. The CDR3 loop is CASRGTGGLNEQFF. The CDR3 DNA reads as TGTGCCAGCAGGGGTACAGGGGGTCTGAATGAGCAGTTCTTC.

The V call is TRBV19, the J call TRBJ2-7; D gene unclear. From germline, CDR1 is LNHDA and CDR2 SQIVND (reference sequence). The CDR3 is 15 residues long. The ends were cut back, 6 bases at V and 5 bases at J, with 20 bases in the middle. CDR3: CASSGLRLGNDEQYF. CDR3 nucleotide sequence: TGTGCCAGTAGCGGGCTACGACTCGGTAACGACGAGCAGTACTTC.

The chain links TRBV6-5 to TRBJ2-3; D perhaps matches TRBD2 (6 bases). CDR1 MNHEY and CDR2 SVGAGI come from the germline V gene. CDR3 size: 15 residues. V lost 5 bases to trimming and J lost 5 bases, with 17 bases between them. CDR3 amino acids: CASSRIGGAGDTQYF. For the CDR3, the DNA is TGTGCCAGCAGTCGCATAGGAGGGGCTGGAGATACGCAGTATTTT.

This chain uses TRBV19 with TRBJ2-7; no definite D call. There are 12 residues in the CDR3. Germline V gene sequence: CDR1 LNHDA, CDR2 SQIVND (reference sequence). V lost 6 bases, J lost 1 base, and 7 bases lay in between. The CDR3 region is CASSGPSYEQYF. CDR3 coding DNA: TGTGCCAGTAGCGGGCCTTCCTACGAGCAGTACTTC.

The chain employs TRBV5-4 and TRBJ2-5, with a possible D match to TRBD2 (6 bases). The ends were cut back, 6 bases at V and 7 bases at J, with 19 bases in the middle. This CDR3 contains 14 residues. The germline V gene encodes CDR1 SGHNT and CDR2 YYREEE (reference sequence). The CDR3 loop reads CASKATSDIGTQYF. The CDR3 nucleotides read TGTGCCAGCAAGGCGACTAGTGATATTGGGACCCAGTACTTC.

This clone was found once. J is TRBJ2-1 and V is TRBV6-1; 14 bases agree with TRBD2. V was clipped by 4 bases and J by 7 bases; unmatched bases: 6. This CDR3 has 16 amino acids. CDR1 is MNHNS, CDR2 SASEGT, per germline. The CDR3 reads CASSARLAGGQNEQFF. CDR3 bases: TGTGCCAGCAGTGCCCGACTAGCGGGGGGGCAAAATGAGCAGTTCTTC.

This clone has more than one count but fewer than ten. The CDR3 nucleotides are TGTGCCAGCAGCTTAGATGGGGACCTATACGAGCAGTACTTC. This gives the protein CASSLDGDLYEQYF. V usage is TRBV7-8 and J usage is TRBJ2-7; perhaps D is TRBD1 or TRBD2 (5 bases each). Germline V CDR1 and CDR2: SGHVS, FQNEAQ. V gave up 1 base and J gave up 4 bases, with 11 bases separating them. This CDR3 has 14 amino acids.

The chain is built from TRBV6-1 and TRBJ1-4; weak D call: TRBD1 (5 bases). Germline CDR1 and CDR2: MNHNS and SASEGT. Trimming cost V 2 bases and J 2 bases, with 12 bases left between them. The length of the CDR3 is 16 residues. The chain's CDR3 is CASSERAGRTNEKLFF. The CDR3 region has the DNA TGTGCCAGCAGTGAAAGGGCAGGGCGGACTAATGAAAAACTGTTTTTT.

The rearrangement joins TRBV18 to TRBJ1-1; tentatively, D is TRBD1 (6 bases). V gave up 3 bases and J gave up 6 bases, with 11 bases separating them. Germline CDR1 KGHSH, CDR2 LQKENI. CDR3 length: 13 residues. The CDR3 nucleotides are TGTGCCAGCTCACCGCAACAGGGATCTGAAGCTTTCTTT. Amino acid sequence: CASSPQQGSEAFF.

The chain uses TRBV29-1 and TRBJ1-5; D uncertain. This CDR3 region has 15 residues. Germline loops: CDR1 SQVTM, CDR2 ANQGSEA. The V end was cut by 8 bases, the J end by 0 bases, with 17 bases between. CDR3: CSLPSSGNSNQPQHF. CDR3 DNA sequence: TGCAGCCTCCCGTCCAGTGGGAATAGCAATCAGCCCCAGCATTTT.

This chain uses TRBV4-1 with TRBJ2-1; 11 nucleotides align to TRBD2. Germline trimming cut 0 bases from V and 4 bases from J; bases unmatched to any gene: 2. The CDR3 spans 16 residues. The germline V gene has CDR1 MGHRA and CDR2 YSYEKL. CDR3 region: CASSQEPSGGYNEQFF. CDR3 DNA: TGCGCCAGCAGCCAAGAACCTAGCGGGGGGTACAATGAGCAGTTCTTC.

V gene TRBV7-3 combines with J gene TRBJ2-1; 10 bases are a match to TRBD2. Looked up from germline, CDR1 is SGHTA and CDR2 is FQGTGA. The CDR3 sequence is 15 residues long. J gave up 6 bases and V 2 bases, and 4 bases lay outside the gene matches. DNA of the CDR3: TGTGCCAGCAGCTTACTAGCGGGAGACACCAATGAGCAGTTCTTC. Amino acid sequence: CASSLLAGDTNEQFF.

V is TRBV18 and J is TRBJ1-4, with 7 bases lining up with TRBD1. The CDR3 has 16 amino acids. Germline V lookup: CDR1 KGHSH, CDR2 LQKENI. V shed 1 base, J shed 8 bases, and the junction held 10 bases outside the gene matches. Here the CDR3 reads CASSPQGAQVAEKLFF. The CDR3 nucleotides read TGTGCCAGCTCACCACAGGGGGCGCAGGTAGCCGAAAAACTGTTTTTT.

Worth noting for this clone: Other DNA sequences in the sample encode the same CDR3. V and J are TRBV15 and TRBJ1-5, with a tentative D call TRBD1 (5 bases). This CDR3 is built from 15 residues. V lost 0 bases to trimming and J lost 1 base, with 7 bases between them. The V gene's germline CDR1 is LNHNV and CDR2 YYDKDF (reference sequence). CDR3 sequence (DNA): TGTGCCACCAGCAGAGATCGGGGGAGCAATCAGCCCCAGCATTTT. It yields the protein CATSRDRGSNQPQHF.

The chain has TRBV29-1 and TRBJ1-1, with 7 bases lining up with TRBD1. Germline V gene lookup returns CDR1 SQVTM and CDR2 ANQGSEA. The CDR3 extends over 13 amino acids. After removal of 8 bases from V and 1 base from J, the junction contained 7 bases not matched to a gene. In DNA, the CDR3 is TGCAGCACAAGACAGGGCCCGAACACTGAAGCTTTCTTT. It specifies CSTRQGPNTEAFF.

The rearrangement uses TRBV18 and TRBJ2-3; D remains ambiguous. Germline V lookup: CDR1 KGHSH, CDR2 LQKENI. The CDR3 loop spans 12 amino acids. V was pared by 3 bases and J by 1 base, with 2 bases between. For the CDR3, the DNA is TGTGCCAGCTCACCCCGCACAGATACGCAGTATTTT. Amino acid sequence: CASSPRTDTQYF.

This chain uses TRBV6-1 with TRBJ1-3; D call uncertain. Germline V gene lookup returns CDR1 MNHNS and CDR2 SASEGT. The CDR3 covers 15 residues. Deletions cut 5 bases from V and 0 bases from J, with 11 bases between. The DNA of the CDR3 is TGTGCCAGCAGTCATAACCTGAACTCTGGAAACACCATATATTTT. Encoded protein: CASSHNLNSGNTIYF.

The chain's CDR3 is CASSIDEARDWTGELFF. For the CDR3, the DNA is TGTGCCAGTAGTATAGATGAAGCAAGGGACTGGACCGGGGAGCTGTTTTTT. V gene TRBV19 combines with J gene TRBJ2-2; the D gene is possibly TRBD2 (6 bases). The V and J ends lost 0 bases and 5 bases respectively, with 16 bases between them. Looked up from germline, CDR1 is LNHDA and CDR2 is SQIVND (reference sequence). The CDR3 loop spans 17 amino acids.

As DNA, the CDR3 is TGTGCCAGCAGTTTATTGGGGGGCGCCTACGAGCAGTACTTC. It specifies CASSLLGGAYEQYF. The J gene is TRBJ2-7, the V gene TRBV28; D may correspond to TRBD1 or TRBD2 (6 bases each). CDR3 length: 14 residues. The V end was cut by 1 base, the J end by 2 bases, with 9 bases between. Looked up from germline, CDR1 is MDHEN and CDR2 is SYDVKM. Full variable domain (rest looked up from reference TRBV28 and TRBJ2-7): DVKVTQSSRYLVKRTGEKVFLECVQDMDHENMFWYRQDPGLGLRLIYFSYDVKMKEKGDIPEGYSVSREKKERFSLILESASTNQTSMYLCASSLLGGAYEQYFGPGTRLTVT.

The chain couples TRBV30 to TRBJ1-6, with D tentatively TRBD1 (5 bases). The CDR3 length is 13 residues. V lost 0 bases and J lost 9, with 9 bases in between. Germline assignment: CDR1 GTSNPN and CDR2 SVGIG (reference sequence). The CDR3 nucleotides are TGTGCCTGGAGTGTAGGGCAGGGTTCACCCCTCCACTTT. Its protein product is CAWSVGQGSPLHF.

The chain has TRBV6-5 and TRBJ1-3, with D uncertain. This CDR3 is 13 amino acids long. Germline CDR1 is MNHEY and CDR2 is SVGAGI. Trimming cost V 6 bases and J 4 bases, with 10 bases left between them. The CDR3 reads CASRAPEGNTIYF. DNA for the CDR3: TGTGCCAGCAGAGCCCCCGAGGGAAACACCATATATTTT.

J is TRBJ2-3 and V is TRBV29-1; 7 bases fit TRBD1. Looked up from germline, CDR1 is SQVTM and CDR2 is ANQGSEA. CDR3 size: 13 residues. Trimming took 6 bases from V and 3 from J; bases not matched to a gene: 6. The CDR3 DNA reads TGCAGCGTACGACAGGGCCAGACAGATACGCAGTATTTT. Its translation: CSVRQGQTDTQYF.

The chain couples TRBV5-1 to TRBJ2-2; D may match TRBD1 or TRBD2 (5 bases each). Trimming pared 0 bases from V and 8 bases from J, leaving 14 bases between. CDR3 size: 15 residues. Germline CDR1 and CDR2: SGHRS and YFSETQ. The CDR3 reads CASSLDTRGTGELFF. DNA of the CDR3: TGCGCCAGCAGCTTGGATACTAGAGGGACGGGGGAGCTGTTTTTT.

V usage is TRBV13 and J usage is TRBJ1-2; D remains ambiguous. The length of the CDR3 is 12 residues. Trimming cost V 4 bases and J 5 bases, with 8 bases left between them. CDR1 PRHDT and CDR2 FYEKMQ come from the germline V gene (reference sequence). This chain's CDR3 is CASSSREYGYTF. CDR3 nucleotide sequence: TGTGCCAGCAGCTCCCGGGAATATGGCTACACCTTC. Together with reference TRBV13 and TRBJ1-2, the CDR3 gives the full variable domain: AAGVIQSPRHLIKEKRETATLKCYPIPRHDTVYWYQQGPGQDPQFLISFYEKMQSDKGSIPDRFSAQQFSDYHSELNMSSLELGDSALYFCASSSREYGYTFGSGTRLTVV.

The J gene is TRBJ2-2, the V gene TRBV19; 9 bases align to TRBD1. The germline gives CDR1 LNHDA, CDR2 SQIVND (reference sequence). The CDR3 runs 15 residues. V shed 4 bases and J 6 bases; nucleotides not matched to a gene: 6. CDR3 sequence (DNA): TGTGCCAGTAGTAGAAGACAGGGGGGTTCCGGGGAGCTGTTTTTT. It encodes CASSRRQGGSGELFF.

V and J are TRBV15 and TRBJ1-4; perhaps TRBD1 as D (5 bases). The CDR3 totals 15 residues. Trimming cost V 1 base and J 7 bases, with 13 bases left between them. CDR1 and CDR2 from the germline V gene are LNHNV and YYDKDF (reference sequence). DNA for the CDR3: TGTGCCACCAGCAGAGGGGGAGGACACCTTGAAAAACTGTTTTTT. This sequence encodes CATSRGGGHLEKLFF. Full variable domain (remainder filled in from reference TRBV15 and TRBJ1-4): DAMVIQNPRYQVTQFGKPVTLSCSQTLNHNVMYWYQQKSSQAPKLLFHYYDKDFNNEADTPDNFQSRRPNTSFCFLDIRSPGLGDTAMYLCATSRGGGHLEKLFFGSGTQLSVL.

The chain is built from TRBV14 and TRBJ2-5, with a tentative D call TRBD2 (5 bases). The CDR3 consists of 14 residues. Germline values: CDR1 SGHDN, CDR2 FVKESK. Trimming removed 3 bases from V and 2 bases from J, with 10 bases in between. In DNA form, the CDR3 reads TGTGCCAGCAGCCACGGAGGCAGGCAAGAGACCCAGTACTTC. Translation gives CASSHGGRQETQYF.